This T cell receptor beta chain was sequenced during a study of blood T cell repertoires in COVID-19. Participants reported their clinical history, and cohort assignment relied on those reports. The repertoire was sequenced with immunoSEQ multiplex PCR; TCRdb's copy has only in-frame clones and lacks some. This sample has about 200,000 clones, with 80% to 90% found just once. The CDR3 covers 14 residues. The V gene end was trimmed by 7 bases and the J gene end by 4 bases; junction bases not matched to a gene: 7. The germline V gene encodes CDR1 ENHRY and CDR2 SYGVKD. The chain recombines TRBV10-3 with TRBJ2-5, with TRBD1 identical over 9 bases. The TCR originated in a woman in her fifties or sixties who had been exposed to COVID-19. Sequencing was performed on PBMCs or T cells enriched from blood (not recorded which). CDR3 DNA: TGTGCCATCAAGAAGGACAGGGGATCAGAGACCCAGTACTTC. Amino acid sequence: CAIKKDRGSETQYF.